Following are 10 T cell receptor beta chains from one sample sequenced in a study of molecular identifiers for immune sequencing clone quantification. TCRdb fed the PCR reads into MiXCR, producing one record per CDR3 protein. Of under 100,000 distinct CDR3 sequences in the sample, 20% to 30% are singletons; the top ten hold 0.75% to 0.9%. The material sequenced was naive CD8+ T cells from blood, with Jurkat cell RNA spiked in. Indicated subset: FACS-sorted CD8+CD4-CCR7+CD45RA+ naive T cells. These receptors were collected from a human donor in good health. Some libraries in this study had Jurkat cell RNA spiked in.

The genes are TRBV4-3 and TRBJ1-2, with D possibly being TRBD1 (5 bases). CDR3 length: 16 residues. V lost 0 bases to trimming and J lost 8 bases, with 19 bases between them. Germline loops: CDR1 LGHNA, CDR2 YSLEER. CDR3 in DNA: TGCGCCAGCAGCCAAGATCTAACCCGGGGCGCGGAGGGCTACACCTTC. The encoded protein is CASSQDLTRGAEGYTF.

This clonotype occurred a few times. The chain's CDR3 is CASSEGYKGVINIQYF. The CDR3 nucleotides read TGTGCCAGCAGTGAAGGTTATAAAGGGGTCATTAACATTCAGTACTTC. This chain connects TRBV6-1 to TRBJ2-4; a possible D gene is TRBD1 (5 bases). From germline, CDR1 is MNHNS and CDR2 SASEGT. The CDR3 loop spans 16 amino acids. V was shortened by 1 base and J by 7 bases, with 17 bases between the two germline ends.

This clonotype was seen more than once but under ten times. The CDR3 protein is CASSADRGGMTGELFF. CDR3 DNA sequence: TGTGCCAGCAGTGCAGACAGGGGTGGTATGACCGGGGAGCTGTTTTTT. This chain connects TRBV2 to TRBJ2-2; 8 nucleotides agree with TRBD1. The CDR3 contains 16 residues. Germline CDR1 and CDR2: SNHLY and FYNNEI. With 4 bases clipped from V and 5 bases from J, the junction kept 9 bases outside the gene matches. The full variable domain, rest sourced from reference TRBV2 and TRBJ2-2, is EPEVTQTPSHQVTQMGQEVILRCVPISNHLYFYWYRQILGQKVEFLVSFYNNEISEKSEIFDDQFSVERPDGSNFTLKIRSTKLEDSAMYFCASSADRGGMTGELFFGEGSRLTVL.

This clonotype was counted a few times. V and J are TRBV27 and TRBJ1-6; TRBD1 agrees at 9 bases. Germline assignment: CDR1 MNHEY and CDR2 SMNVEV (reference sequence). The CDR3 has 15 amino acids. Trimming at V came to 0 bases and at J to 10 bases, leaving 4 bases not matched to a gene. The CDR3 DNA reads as TGTGCCAGCAGTTTATCGGGGACAGGGATCTCACCCCTCCACTTT. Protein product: CASSLSGTGISPLHF.

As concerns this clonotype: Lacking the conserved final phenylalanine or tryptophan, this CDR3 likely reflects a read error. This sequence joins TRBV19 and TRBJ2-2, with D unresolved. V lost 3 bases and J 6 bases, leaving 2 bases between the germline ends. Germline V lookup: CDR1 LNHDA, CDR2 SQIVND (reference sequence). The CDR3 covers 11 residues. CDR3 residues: CASSIAGELFS. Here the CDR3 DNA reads TGTGCCAGTAGTATTGCCGGGGAGCTGTTTTCT.

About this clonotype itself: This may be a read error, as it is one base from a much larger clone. The CDR3 sequence: CASSLLWTSGETQYF. Here the CDR3 DNA reads TGTGCCAGCAGCTTGCTGTGGACAAGCGGAGAGACCCAGTACTTC. The chain recombines TRBV5-5 with TRBJ2-5; tentatively, D is TRBD1 or TRBD2 (5 bases each). The V end lost 1 base, the J end lost 4 bases, and 14 bases lay between the germline ends. This CDR3 is 15 amino acids long. The V gene's germline CDR1 is SGHKS and CDR2 YYEKEE (reference sequence). The whole variable domain, remainder taken from reference TRBV5-5 and TRBJ2-5, is DAGVTQSPTHLIKTRGQQVTLRCSPISGHKSVSWYQQVLGQGPQFIFQYYEKEERGRGNFPDRFSARQFPNYSSELNVNALLLGDSALYLCASSLLWTSGETQYFGPGTRLLVL.

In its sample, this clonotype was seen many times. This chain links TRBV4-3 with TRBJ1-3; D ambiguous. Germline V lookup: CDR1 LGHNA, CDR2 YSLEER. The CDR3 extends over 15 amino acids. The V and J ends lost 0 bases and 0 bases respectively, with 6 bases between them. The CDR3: CASSQDVSSGNTIYF. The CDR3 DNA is TGCGCCAGCAGCCAAGATGTGAGCTCTGGAAACACCATATATTTT.

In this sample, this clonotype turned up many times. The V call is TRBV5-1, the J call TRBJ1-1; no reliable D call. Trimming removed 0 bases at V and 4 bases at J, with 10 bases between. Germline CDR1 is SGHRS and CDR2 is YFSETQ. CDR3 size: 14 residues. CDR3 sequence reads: CASSLVPDPTEAFF. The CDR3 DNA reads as TGCGCCAGCAGCTTGGTCCCCGACCCCACTGAAGCTTTCTTT. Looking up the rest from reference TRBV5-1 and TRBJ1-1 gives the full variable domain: KAGVTQTPRYLIKTRGQQVTLSCSPISGHRSVSWYQQTPGQGLQFLFEYFSETQRNKGNFPGRFSGRQFSNSRSEMNVSTLELGDSALYLCASSLVPDPTEAFFGQGTRLTVV.

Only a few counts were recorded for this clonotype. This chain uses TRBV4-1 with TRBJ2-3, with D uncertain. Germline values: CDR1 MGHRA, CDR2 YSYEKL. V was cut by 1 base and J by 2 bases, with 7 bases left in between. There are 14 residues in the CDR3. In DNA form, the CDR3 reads TGCGCCAGCAGCCAAGTGCCAGTCACAGATACGCAGTATTTT. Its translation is CASSQVPVTDTQYF.

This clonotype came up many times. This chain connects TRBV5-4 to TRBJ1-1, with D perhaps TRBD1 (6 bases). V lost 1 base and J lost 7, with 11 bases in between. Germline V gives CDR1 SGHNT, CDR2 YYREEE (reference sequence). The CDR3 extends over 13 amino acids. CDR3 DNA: TGTGCCAGCAGCTTGTGGGCAGGGGATGAAGCTTTCTTT. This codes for CASSLWAGDEAFF.